In this sample, the clone carrying this T cell receptor (beta chain) turned up once. The CDR3 has 13 residues. J lost 4 bases, V lost 4 bases, and 3 bases had no gene match. CDR1 is MGHDK, CDR2 SYGVNS, per germline. The data belong to a study of CD8 T cells in Susac syndrome. The authors sequenced TCR beta from blood CD8+ and CD4+ T cells. It was with random hexamers that roughly 0.45 to 1 ug RNA was reverse transcribed. TCR beta CDR3 was amplified by immunoSEQ covering 54 Vbeta and 13 Jbeta. TCRdb re-called the immunoSEQ multiplex PCR reads with MiXCR, one entry per CDR3 protein. This table holds about 60,000 distinct CDR3 sequences, over 85% found once.

Sequenced material: CD8+ T cells from PBMCs. The chain combines TRBV25-1 with TRBJ2-5; 7 bases are shared with TRBD2. This TCR was sampled from a human donor in good health. The CDR3 protein is CASSGSSGETQYF. The CDR3 DNA sequence: TGTGCCAGCAGTGGGTCTAGCGGAGAGACCCAGTACTTC.